A selection of T cell receptor beta chains follows, all from one sample in a study of control samples from healthy donors and cancer patients. Profiling relied on immunoSEQ multiplex PCR, and the TCRdb table lists in-frame clones only, not all of them. The table records roughly 89,000 clones, about nine tenths of them present only once. What was sequenced was blood. The receptors here all came from a man between 50 and 59 years old in good health. Both conserved end residues are part of each CDR3. D genes are given only for firm matches. Clone size is shown for a subset of rows, as once, few, many or a class of expanded clone.

v_gene: TRBV24-1
j_gene: TRBJ1-2
d_gene: NA
abundance: NA
CDR3aa: CATSESGSRSNYGYTF
CDR3nt: TGTGCCACCAGTGAATCAGGGTCGCGATCTAACTATGGCTACACCTTC

v_gene: TRBV6-5
j_gene: TRBJ2-7
d_gene: NA
abundance: NA
CDR3aa: CASRLTQGSGEQYF
CDR3nt: TGTGCCAGCCGACTCACTCAGGGTTCGGGCGAGCAGTACTTC

v_gene: TRBV30
j_gene: TRBJ2-3
d_gene: TRBD1
abundance: NA
CDR3aa: CAWTHETPPGQATDTQYF
CDR3nt: TGTGCCTGGACCCACGAGACGCCCCCGGGACAGGCAACAGATACGCAGTATTTT

v_gene: TRBV2
j_gene: TRBJ1-5
d_gene: NA
abundance: NA
CDR3aa: CASSEGRVLHF
CDR3nt: TGTGCCAGCAGTGAGGGCAGGGTGTTACATTTT

v_gene: TRBV18
j_gene: TRBJ1-2
d_gene: NA
abundance: NA
CDR3aa: CASSPGVNYGYTF
CDR3nt: TGTGCCAGCTCACCAGGGGTCAACTATGGCTACACCTTC

v_gene: TRBV5-8
j_gene: TRBJ1-3
d_gene: NA
abundance: NA
CDR3aa: CASSFRTVRISGNTIYF
CDR3nt: TGTGCCAGCAGCTTCCGGACAGTCCGAATATCTGGAAACACCATATATTTT

v_gene: TRBV19
j_gene: TRBJ1-5
d_gene: NA
abundance: once
CDR3aa: CASSPSVGQPQHF
CDR3nt: TGTGCCAGTAGTCCTTCCGTGGGTCAGCCCCAGCATTTT

v_gene: TRBV7-2
j_gene: TRBJ1-1
d_gene: NA
abundance: NA
CDR3aa: CASSLLPGGVAFF
CDR3nt: TGTGCCAGCAGCTTGCTACCCGGAGGGGTAGCTTTCTTT

v_gene: TRBV9
j_gene: TRBJ1-2
d_gene: NA
abundance: NA
CDR3aa: CASSAGGHYGYTF
CDR3nt: TGTGCCAGCAGCGCGGGGGGGCACTATGGCTACACCTTC

v_gene: TRBV12-5
j_gene: TRBJ2-3
d_gene: TRBD2
abundance: NA
CDR3aa: CASGLVGTSGGTDTQYF
CDR3nt: TGTGCTAGTGGTTTGGTAGGGACTAGCGGGGGAACAGATACGCAGTATTTT

v_gene: TRBV6-1
j_gene: TRBJ2-7
d_gene: NA
abundance: NA
CDR3aa: CASSRGTYEQYF
CDR3nt: TGTGCCAGCAGTCGCGGGACCTACGAGCAGTACTTC

v_gene: TRBV6-5
j_gene: TRBJ1-5
d_gene: NA
abundance: NA
CDR3aa: CASGSGTGGNQPQHF
CDR3nt: TGTGCCAGCGGCTCCGGGACCGGCGGCAATCAGCCCCAGCATTTT

v_gene: TRBV3-1/TRBV3-2
j_gene: TRBJ1-6
d_gene: NA
abundance: NA
CDR3aa: CASSQEEIRDDNSPLHF
CDR3nt: TGTGCCAGCAGCCAAGAAGAGATCAGGGATGATAATTCACCCCTCCACTTT

v_gene: TRBV7-2
j_gene: TRBJ1-6
d_gene: NA
abundance: once
CDR3aa: CASSLNSLHLNSPLHF
CDR3nt: TGTGCCAGCAGCTTAAACAGTTTACACCTTAATTCACCCCTCCACTTT

v_gene: TRBV19
j_gene: TRBJ2-5
d_gene: TRBD1
abundance: NA
CDR3aa: CASSIMYRGQETQYF
CDR3nt: TGTGCCAGTAGTATCATGTACAGGGGCCAAGAGACCCAGTACTTC